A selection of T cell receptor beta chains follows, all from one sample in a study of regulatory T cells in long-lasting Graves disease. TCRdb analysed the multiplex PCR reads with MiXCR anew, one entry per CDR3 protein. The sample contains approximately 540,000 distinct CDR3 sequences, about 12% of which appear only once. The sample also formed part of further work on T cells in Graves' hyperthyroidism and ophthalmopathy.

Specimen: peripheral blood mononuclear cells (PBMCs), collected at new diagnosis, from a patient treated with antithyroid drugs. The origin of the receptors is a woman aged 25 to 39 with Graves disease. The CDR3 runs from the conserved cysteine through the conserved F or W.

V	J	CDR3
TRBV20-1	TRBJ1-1	CSARWGSVNTEAFF
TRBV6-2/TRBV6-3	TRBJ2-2	CASRPPGGTGELFF
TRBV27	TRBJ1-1	CASSPQVRTEAFF
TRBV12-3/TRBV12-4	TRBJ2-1	CASSPTLLAGAGNEQFF
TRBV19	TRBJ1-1	CASSIREWVNTEAFF
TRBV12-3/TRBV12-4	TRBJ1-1	CASSSTRGTEAFF
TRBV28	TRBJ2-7	CASSFYATSGKYEQYF
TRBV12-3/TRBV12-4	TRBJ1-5	CASSLERYSNQPQHF
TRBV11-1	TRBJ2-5	CASSRDIQETQYF
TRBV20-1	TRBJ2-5	CSARDTGNHGTQYF
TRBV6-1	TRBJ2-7	CASSAVGDRAREQYF
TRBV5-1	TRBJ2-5	CASRQGFEETQYF
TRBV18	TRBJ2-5	CASSRGYQETQYF
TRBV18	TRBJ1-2	CASSPTGHPVDGGYTF
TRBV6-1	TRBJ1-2	CASRTWERGYGYTF
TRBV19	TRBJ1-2	CASSISGFYGYTF
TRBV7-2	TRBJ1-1	CASSLGGANTEAFF
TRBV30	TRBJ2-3	CAWSVRDSMDTQYF
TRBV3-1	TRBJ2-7	CASSRTRASGYEQYF
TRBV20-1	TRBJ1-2	CSAHQQDPYGYTF
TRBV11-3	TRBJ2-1	CASSSGILTGNEQFF
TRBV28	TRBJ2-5	CASSLRSIQETQYF
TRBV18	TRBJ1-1	CASSPPLVNTEAFF
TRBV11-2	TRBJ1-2	CASRKLGTRGGYTF
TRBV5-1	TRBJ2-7	CASSPSGKFYEQYF
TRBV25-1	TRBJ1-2	CASSELEDRTIASYGYTF
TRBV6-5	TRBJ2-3	CASSYLGPDTQYF
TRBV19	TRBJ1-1	CASGRNTEAFF
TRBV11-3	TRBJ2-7	CASSLDGADEQYF
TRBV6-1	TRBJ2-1	CASSEGDRAPKEQFF
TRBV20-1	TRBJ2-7	CSARGDRDFEQYF
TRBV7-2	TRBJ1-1	CASSRWTGTAILDTEAFF
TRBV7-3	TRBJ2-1	CASSLDASGSSYNEQFF
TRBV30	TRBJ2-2	CAWSVRMNAGELFF
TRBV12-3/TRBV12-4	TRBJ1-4	CASCQWQEKLFF
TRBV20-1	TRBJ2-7	CSARTTGTGSYEQYF
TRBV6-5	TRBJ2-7	CASSYGTLEVNEQYF
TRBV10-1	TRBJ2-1	CASSEGAPRRAQFF
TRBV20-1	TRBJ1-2	CSAEETGTGYGYTF
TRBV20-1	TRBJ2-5	CSARLDRQETQYF
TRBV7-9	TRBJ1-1	CASSLEENTEAFF
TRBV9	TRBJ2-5	CASSVEVGGAGQETQYF